Below are 7 T cell receptor beta chains sequenced from a single sample in a study of graft-versus-host responses after intestinal transplantation. Antigens of these TCRs are unknown. The table came from immunoSEQ multiplex PCR; TCRdb's copy has only in-frame clones and leaves some out. The sample contains roughly 130,000 clones, 80% to 95% of which appear only once. The specimen was unstimulated CD4+ T cells sorted from spleen or lymph node cells, collected before intestinal transplant. These TCRs come from a human donor who received an intestinal transplant.

V is TRBV30 and J is TRBJ2-1; D is unresolved. Germline V gene lookup returns CDR1 GTSNPN and CDR2 SVGIG (reference sequence). This CDR3 region has 11 residues. V shed 3 bases and J shed 3 bases, with 3 bases lying between them. The CDR3 reads CAWRLYNEQFF. The CDR3 DNA reads as TGTGCCTGGAGACTCTACAATGAGCAGTTCTTC. Full variable domain (remainder filled in from reference TRBV30 and TRBJ2-1): SQTIHQWPATLVQPVGSPLSLECTVEGTSNPNLYWYRQAAGRGLQLLFYSVGIGQISSEVPQNLSASRPQDRQFILSSKKLLLSDSGFYLCAWRLYNEQFFGPGTRLTVL.

The V gene is TRBV30, the J gene TRBJ2-7; the D gene is possibly TRBD1 (5 bases). This CDR3 spans 13 amino acids. Trimming removed 2 bases from V and 3 bases from J, with 11 bases in between. Per germline, CDR1 GTSNPN and CDR2 SVGIG (reference sequence). The CDR3 protein is CAWSLMGLYEQYF. The CDR3 coding sequence is TGTGCCTGGAGTCTGATGGGGCTCTACGAGCAGTACTTC.

The rearrangement joins TRBV7-8 to TRBJ1-2, with D unclear. The CDR3 consists of 14 residues. Germline CDR1 and CDR2: SGHVS and FQNEAQ. Trimming stripped 7 bases from V and 2 bases from J, with 14 bases between. The CDR3 bases are TGTGCCAGCACCTCCGGTGGTAAGAACTATGGCTACACCTTC. Protein product: CASTSGGKNYGYTF. Full variable domain (missing parts from reference TRBV7-8 and TRBJ1-2): GAGVSQSPRYKVAKRGQDVALRCDPISGHVSLFWYQQALGQGPEFLTYFQNEAQLDKSGLPSDRFFAERPEGSVSTLKIQRTQQEDSAVYLCASTSGGKNYGYTFGSGTRLTVV.

The chain is built from TRBV7-2 and TRBJ2-1, with D maybe TRBD2 (6 bases). CDR3 size: 16 residues. Trimming shortened V by 2 bases and J by 0 bases, and 11 bases separated the two germline ends. Germline CDR1 reads SGHTA; CDR2 reads FQGNSA. The CDR3 loop reads CASSLRIAASYNEQFF. The CDR3 DNA reads TGTGCCAGCAGCTTAAGAATAGCGGCCTCCTACAATGAGCAGTTCTTC.

The genes are TRBV30 and TRBJ1-5, with D unclear. The length of the CDR3 is 13 residues. Germline CDR1 GTSNPN, CDR2 SVGIG (reference sequence). V lost 3 bases, J lost 2 bases, and 8 bases lay in between. CDR3 sequence: CAWSVGGNQPQHF. For the CDR3, the DNA is TGTGCCTGGAGCGTCGGTGGCAATCAGCCCCAGCATTTT.

Comment on this clone: This likely comes from a read error, as the CDR3 has no conserved phenylalanine or tryptophan at its end. The CDR3 DNA reads as TGTGCCAGTACCCGAACCCCGAACACTGAAGCTTTCCTT. Amino acids: CASTRTPNTEAFL. The chain uses TRBV19 and TRBJ1-1; no clear D gene. Germline V gene sequence: CDR1 LNHDA, CDR2 SQIVND (reference sequence). The V gene lost 7 bases and the J gene lost 1 base, with 10 bases spanning the gap. The CDR3 is made up of 13 amino acids.

The chain has TRBV7-9 and TRBJ2-1; a possible D gene is TRBD2 (5 bases). From germline, CDR1 is SEHNR and CDR2 FQNEAQ (reference sequence). The V and J ends lost 4 bases and 12 bases respectively, with 13 bases between them. The CDR3 consists of 12 residues. As DNA, the CDR3 is TGTGCCAGCAGCTCCGACGGAGGAGGGCAGTTCTTC. This gives the protein CASSSDGGGQFF.